The clone carrying this T cell receptor (beta chain) was observed a single time. The data belong to a study of blood T cell repertoires in COVID-19. Method: immunoSEQ multiplex PCR; TCRdb's copy keeps in-frame clones and lacks some. This sample has 200,000 to 250,000 clones, with about 85% found just once. The V and J ends lost 0 bases and 4 bases, in that order; junction bases with no gene match: 4. Germline assignment: CDR1 MNHEY and CDR2 SVGEGT. The CDR3 is 15 amino acids. Sequencing input: peripheral blood. The sequence was collected from a man aged 25-40 years with active or convalescent COVID-19. The chain joins TRBV6-2 or TRBV6-3 to TRBJ2-7; 9 nucleotides align to TRBD1. CDR3 DNA sequence: TGTGCCAGCAGTTACTCGATAGGACAGGGGTACGAGCAGTACTTC. Its translation is CASSYSIGQGYEQYF.